This T cell receptor beta chain was profiled in a study of regulatory T cells in long-lasting Graves disease. The wider study: Duration of antithyroid drug therapy among newly diagnosed Graves' patients was under 3 months. General observations from the study: Sample size was small, which may have lowered accuracy.

The sample's time point: newly diagnosed GD, antithyroid drugs for less than 3 months. TCR sequences were obtained from RNA taken from PBMCs. In this sample, this clonotype turned up many times. Its target is not known. Through Arm-PCR of CDR3 regions and iRepertoire HTBI primers, TCR beta libraries were built. TCRdb re-analysed the multiplex PCR reads in MiXCR, keeping a single row per CDR3 protein. Here the sample spans under 250,000 distinct CDR3 sequences, 20% being singletons. The sequencing used peripheral blood mononuclear cells (PBMCs), collected at new diagnosis, from a patient treated with antithyroid drugs. The clonotype was recovered from a female donor with Graves disease.

The CDR3, as DNA: TGTGCCATCTGGACAGGGAGGAAGCAAGAGACCCAGTACTTC. Translation: CAIWTGRKQETQYF. The chain is built from TRBV10-3 and TRBJ2-5, with 8 nucleotides matching TRBD1. The CDR3 spans 14 residues. From germline, CDR1 is ENHRY and CDR2 SYGVKD. Losses at the gene ends were 8 bases for V and 2 bases for J; bases not matched to a gene: 7.